This is a list of T cell receptor beta chains from one sample in a study of T cells after yellow fever vaccination. TCRdb analysed the 5' RACE reads with MiXCR anew, one entry per CDR3 protein. The data hold roughly 45,000 distinct CDR3 sequences, with 6% to 7% observed a single time. The source was PBMCs, either bulk or a sorted T-cell subset (CD4+, CD8+, memory, or dextramer-sorted; not recorded which), collected 45 days after the yellow fever booster vaccination. These receptors all stem from a man aged 25 to 40 who received the YFV17D yellow fever vaccine. Both conserved end residues are part of each CDR3. Each record gives: J gene, clone size, D gene, V gene, CDR3 protein, CDR3 DNA. D genes are given only for firm matches. Not every row has a clone size; where given, it reads once, few, many or a size class.

TRBJ2-7,many,TRBD2,TRBV11-2,CASSPMTSGISNEQYF,TGTGCCAGCAGCCCGATGACTAGCGGGATCTCCAACGAGCAGTACTTC
TRBJ2-3,many,NA,TRBV12-3/TRBV12-4,CASSLKHTDTQYF,TGTGCCAGCAGTTTAAAACACACAGATACGCAGTATTTT
TRBJ2-7,few,NA,TRBV20-1,CSAQLVSYEQYF,TGCAGTGCCCAGCTAGTCTCCTACGAGCAGTACTTC
TRBJ1-1,many,TRBD1,TRBV12-3/TRBV12-4,CASSTSTGGTEAFF,TGTGCCAGCAGTACCTCGACAGGGGGCACTGAAGCTTTCTTT
TRBJ1-1,few,NA,TRBV28,CASSLLGTGEAFF,TGTGCCAGCAGTTTACTGGGGACGGGTGAAGCTTTCTTT
TRBJ2-1,many,TRBD2,TRBV6-5,CASSTPTSGRGTEQFF,TGTGCCAGCAGTACCCCGACTAGCGGGAGAGGGACTGAGCAGTTCTTC
TRBJ1-6,few,NA,TRBV9,CASSVGTAHSPLHF,TGTGCCAGCAGCGTAGGAACAGCCCACTCACCCCTCCACTTT
TRBJ2-5,few,NA,TRBV4-3,CASSQSTQGWGQETQYF,TGCGCCAGCAGCCAGTCCACACAGGGCTGGGGCCAAGAGACCCAGTACTTC
TRBJ1-4,few,NA,TRBV6-5,CASSSGNADEKLFF,TGTGCCAGCAGTTCTGGTAACGCGGATGAAAAACTGTTTTTT
TRBJ2-2,many,NA,TRBV12-3/TRBV12-4,CASWLRATGELFF,TGTGCCAGCTGGCTGAGGGCCACCGGGGAGCTGTTTTTT
TRBJ2-7,few,TRBD1,TRBV4-1,CASSRGEGAVVF,TGCGCCAGCAGCCGAGGCGAGGGGGCCGTCGTCTTC
TRBJ2-5,few,NA,TRBV15,CATRRGVSQETQYF,TGTGCCACCCGGCGGGGAGTGAGCCAAGAGACCCAGTACTTC
TRBJ2-7,many,NA,TRBV5-6,CASSYEYEQYF,TGTGCCAGCAGCTATGAATACGAGCAGTACTTC
TRBJ2-1,NA,TRBD2,TRBV7-2,CATSGGAGGESYNEQFF,TGTGCCACCTCAGGAGGAGCGGGAGGTGAATCCTACAATGAGCAGTTCTTC
TRBJ2-3,NA,TRBD1,TRBV6-5,CASSSHRGWNTDTQYF,TGTGCCAGCAGTTCCCACAGGGGGTGGAACACAGATACGCAGTATTTT
TRBJ2-1,NA,TRBD2,TRBV5-5,CASSLLPAGTYNEQFF,TGTGCCAGCAGCTTACTCCCAGCGGGGACCTACAATGAGCAGTTCTTC
TRBJ2-5,many,NA,TRBV15,CATSRDREGTQYF,TGTGCCACCAGCAGAGATCGCGAGGGGACCCAGTACTTC
TRBJ2-1,NA,NA,TRBV28,CASSPLRAGYYNEQFF,TGTGCCAGCAGTCCACTTAGGGCGGGGTACTACAATGAGCAGTTCTTC
TRBJ2-7,NA,NA,TRBV2,CASSESPLANEQYF,TGTGCCAGCAGTGAGAGCCCGCTCGCTAACGAGCAGTACTTC
TRBJ1-2,many,NA,TRBV29-1,CSVDVAASNYGYTF,TGCAGCGTTGATGTTGCGGCTTCTAACTATGGCTACACCTTC
TRBJ1-2,few,TRBD1,TRBV5-5,CASRTGTGEFYGYTF,TGTGCCAGCAGAACCGGGACAGGGGAGTTCTATGGCTACACCTTC
TRBJ1-1,few,TRBD1,TRBV19,CASTRQGNTEAFF,TGTGCCAGTACCCGACAGGGGAACACTGAAGCTTTCTTT